The subject of this entry is one T cell receptor beta chain. CDR1 is SGHRS, CDR2 YFSETQ, per germline. Deletions cut 0 bases from V and 5 bases from J, with 15 bases between. The CDR3 has 15 amino acids. This record belongs to a study of blood T cell repertoires in COVID-19. On the study more broadly: PBMCs, B-cell-depleted T cells, or T cells provided the cDNA or gDNA that made up the material.

In the original analysis: Counts of nucleated cells, estimated from reference gene primer amplification, were obtained. This table comes from immunoSEQ multiplex PCR, and its TCRdb copy is limited to in-frame clones, with some not included. The DNA was the basis for D and trimming; V, J and clone size are from that table. The sample holds 50,000 to 65,000 clones, around nine tenths seen once. The sample consisted of peripheral blood. The chain carries TRBV5-1 and TRBJ2-7, with a possible D match to TRBD2 (5 bases). This receptor was taken from a man in his 70s with acute or convalescent COVID-19. The CDR3 DNA sequence: TGCGCCAGCAGCTTGGTGGGTAGGGAGCAAGACGAGCAGTACTTC. Encoded protein: CASSLVGREQDEQYF.